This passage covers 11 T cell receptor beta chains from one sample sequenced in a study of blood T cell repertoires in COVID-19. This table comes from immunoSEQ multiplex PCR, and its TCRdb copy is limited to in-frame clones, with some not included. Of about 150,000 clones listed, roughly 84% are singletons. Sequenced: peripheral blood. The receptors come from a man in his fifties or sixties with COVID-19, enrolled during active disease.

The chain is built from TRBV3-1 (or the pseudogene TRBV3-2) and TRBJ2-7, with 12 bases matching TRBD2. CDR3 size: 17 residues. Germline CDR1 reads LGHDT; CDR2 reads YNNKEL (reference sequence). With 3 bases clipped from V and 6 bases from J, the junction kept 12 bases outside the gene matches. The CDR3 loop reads CASSQRLTSGSLREQYF. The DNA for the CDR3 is TGTGCCAGCAGCCAGCGGCTGACTAGCGGGAGCTTGCGCGAGCAGTACTTC.

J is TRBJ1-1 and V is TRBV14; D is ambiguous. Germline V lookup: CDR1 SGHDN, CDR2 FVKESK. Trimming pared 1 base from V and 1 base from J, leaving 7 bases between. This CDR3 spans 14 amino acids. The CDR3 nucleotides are TGTGCCAGCAGCCAAGGTGCAGGGAACACTGAAGCTTTCTTT. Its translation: CASSQGAGNTEAFF.

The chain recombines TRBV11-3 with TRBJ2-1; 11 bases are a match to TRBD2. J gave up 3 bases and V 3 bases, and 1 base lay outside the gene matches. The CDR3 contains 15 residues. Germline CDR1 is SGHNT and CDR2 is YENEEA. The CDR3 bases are TGTGCCAGCAGCTTCGGGACTAGCGGCTACAATGAGCAGTTCTTC. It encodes CASSFGTSGYNEQFF.

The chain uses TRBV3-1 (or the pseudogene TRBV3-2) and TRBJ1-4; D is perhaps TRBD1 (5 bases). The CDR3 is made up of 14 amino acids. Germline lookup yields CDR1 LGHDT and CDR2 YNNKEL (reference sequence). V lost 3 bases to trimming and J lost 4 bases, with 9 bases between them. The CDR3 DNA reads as TGTGCCAGCAGCCATCAGGGCGATAATGAAAAACTGTTTTTT. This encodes CASSHQGDNEKLFF.

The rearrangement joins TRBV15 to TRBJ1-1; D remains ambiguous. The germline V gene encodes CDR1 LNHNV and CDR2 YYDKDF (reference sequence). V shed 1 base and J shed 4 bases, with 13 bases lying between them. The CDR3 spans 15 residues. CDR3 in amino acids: CATSRVGSGLTEAFF. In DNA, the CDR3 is TGTGCCACCAGCAGAGTGGGCAGTGGGCTCACTGAAGCTTTCTTT.

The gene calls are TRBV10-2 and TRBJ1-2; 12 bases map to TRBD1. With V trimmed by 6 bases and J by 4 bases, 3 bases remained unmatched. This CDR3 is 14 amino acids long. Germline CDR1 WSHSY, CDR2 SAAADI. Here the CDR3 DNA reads TGCGCCAGCAGCGGGACAGGGGGCGGCTATGGCTACACCTTC. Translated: CASSGTGGGYGYTF.

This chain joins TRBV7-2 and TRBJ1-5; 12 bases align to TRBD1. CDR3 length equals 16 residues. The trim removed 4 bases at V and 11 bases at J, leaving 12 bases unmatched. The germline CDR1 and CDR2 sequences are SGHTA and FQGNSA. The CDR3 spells CASSSQGTGGFRAQHF. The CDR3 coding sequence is TGTGCCAGCAGCTCTCAAGGGACAGGGGGCTTCAGGGCCCAGCATTTT.

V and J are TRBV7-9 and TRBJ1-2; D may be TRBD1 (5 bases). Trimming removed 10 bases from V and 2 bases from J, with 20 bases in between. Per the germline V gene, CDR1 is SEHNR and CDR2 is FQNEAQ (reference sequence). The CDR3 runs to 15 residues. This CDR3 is CATTGRRGQNYGYTF. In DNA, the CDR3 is TGTGCCACCACCGGCCGGAGGGGTCAGAACTATGGCTACACCTTC.

The CDR3, as DNA: TGTGCCAGCAGCCGGGTGACTAGCGGGAAGACTCGGTACGAGCAGTACTTC. It specifies CASSRVTSGKTRYEQYF. The J gene is TRBJ2-7, the V gene TRBV7-2; 11 nucleotides line up with TRBD2. The germline CDR1 and CDR2 sequences are SGHTA and FQGNSA. V shed 5 bases, J shed 4 bases, and the junction held 13 bases outside the gene matches. The CDR3 covers 17 residues.

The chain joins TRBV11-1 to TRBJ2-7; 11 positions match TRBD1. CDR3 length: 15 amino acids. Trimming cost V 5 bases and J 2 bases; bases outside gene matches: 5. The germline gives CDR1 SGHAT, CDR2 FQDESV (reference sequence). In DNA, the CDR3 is TGTGCCAGCAGCACCTCGGGACAGGGGGCCTACGAGCAGTACTTC. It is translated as CASSTSGQGAYEQYF.

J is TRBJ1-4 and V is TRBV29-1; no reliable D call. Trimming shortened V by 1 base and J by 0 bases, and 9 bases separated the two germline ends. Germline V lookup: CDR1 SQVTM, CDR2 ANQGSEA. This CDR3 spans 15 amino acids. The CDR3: CSVEAYSPTNEKLFF. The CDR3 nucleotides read TGCAGCGTTGAAGCTTACAGCCCAACTAATGAAAAACTGTTTTTT.